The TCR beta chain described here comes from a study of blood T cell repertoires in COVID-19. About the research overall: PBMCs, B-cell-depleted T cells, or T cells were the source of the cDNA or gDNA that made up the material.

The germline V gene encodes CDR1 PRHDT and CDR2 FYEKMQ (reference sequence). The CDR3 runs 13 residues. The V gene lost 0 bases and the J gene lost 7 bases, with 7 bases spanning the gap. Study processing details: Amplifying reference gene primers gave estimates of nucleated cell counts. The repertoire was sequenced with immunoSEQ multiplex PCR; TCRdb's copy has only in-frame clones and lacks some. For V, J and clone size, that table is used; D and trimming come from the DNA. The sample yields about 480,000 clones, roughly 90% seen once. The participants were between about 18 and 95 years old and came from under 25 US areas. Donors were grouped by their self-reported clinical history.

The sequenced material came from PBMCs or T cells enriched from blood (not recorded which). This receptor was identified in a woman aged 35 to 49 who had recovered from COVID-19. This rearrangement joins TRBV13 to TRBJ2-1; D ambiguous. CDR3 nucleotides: TGTGCCAGCAGCTTAGGCCCTCGTAATGAGCAGTTCTTC. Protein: CASSLGPRNEQFF.